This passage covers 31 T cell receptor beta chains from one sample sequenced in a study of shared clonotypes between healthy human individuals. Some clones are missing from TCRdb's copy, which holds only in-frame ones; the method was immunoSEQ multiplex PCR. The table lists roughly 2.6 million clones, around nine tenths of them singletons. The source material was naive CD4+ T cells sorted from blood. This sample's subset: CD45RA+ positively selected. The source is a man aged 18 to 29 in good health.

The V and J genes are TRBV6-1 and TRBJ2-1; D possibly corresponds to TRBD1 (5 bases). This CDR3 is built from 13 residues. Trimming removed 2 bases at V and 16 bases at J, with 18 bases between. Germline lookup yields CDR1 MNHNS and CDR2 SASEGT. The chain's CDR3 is CASSESTTGPSFF. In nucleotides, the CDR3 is TGTGCCAGCAGTGAAAGTACCACAGGCCCTTCCTTCTTC.

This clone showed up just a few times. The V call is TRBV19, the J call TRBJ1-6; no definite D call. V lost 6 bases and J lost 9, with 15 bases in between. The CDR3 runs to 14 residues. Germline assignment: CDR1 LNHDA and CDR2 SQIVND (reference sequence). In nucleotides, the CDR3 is TGTGCCAGTAGCCGTTCCGGGGATCGTTCACCCCTCCACTTT. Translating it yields CASSRSGDRSPLHF.

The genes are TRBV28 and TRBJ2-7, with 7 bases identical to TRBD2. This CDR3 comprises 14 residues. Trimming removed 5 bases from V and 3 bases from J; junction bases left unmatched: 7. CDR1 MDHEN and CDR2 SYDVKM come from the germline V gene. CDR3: CASSAGVGIYEQYF. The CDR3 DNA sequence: TGTGCCAGCAGTGCGGGGGTAGGAATCTACGAGCAGTACTTC.

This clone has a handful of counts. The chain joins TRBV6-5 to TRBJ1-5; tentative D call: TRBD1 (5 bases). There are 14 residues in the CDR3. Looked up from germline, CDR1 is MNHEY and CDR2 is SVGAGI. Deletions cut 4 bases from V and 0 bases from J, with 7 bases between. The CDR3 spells CASSSGLSNQPQHF. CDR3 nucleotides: TGTGCCAGCAGTTCGGGACTTAGCAATCAGCCCCAGCATTTT.

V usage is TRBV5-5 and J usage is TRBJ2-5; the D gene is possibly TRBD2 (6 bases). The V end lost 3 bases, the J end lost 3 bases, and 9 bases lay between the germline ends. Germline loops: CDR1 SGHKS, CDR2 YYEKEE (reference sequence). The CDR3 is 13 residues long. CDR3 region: CASSWGGEETQYF. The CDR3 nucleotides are TGTGCCAGCAGCTGGGGAGGAGAAGAGACCCAGTACTTC. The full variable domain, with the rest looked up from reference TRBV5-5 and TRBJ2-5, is DAGVTQSPTHLIKTRGQQVTLRCSPISGHKSVSWYQQVLGQGPQFIFQYYEKEERGRGNFPDRFSARQFPNYSSELNVNALLLGDSALYLCASSWGGEETQYFGPGTRLLVL.

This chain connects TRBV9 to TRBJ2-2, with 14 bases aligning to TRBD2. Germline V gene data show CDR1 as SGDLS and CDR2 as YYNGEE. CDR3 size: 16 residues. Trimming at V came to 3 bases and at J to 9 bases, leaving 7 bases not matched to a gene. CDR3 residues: CASSAMTSGGAWELFF. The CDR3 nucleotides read TGTGCCAGCAGCGCTATGACTAGCGGGGGGGCCTGGGAGCTGTTTTTT.

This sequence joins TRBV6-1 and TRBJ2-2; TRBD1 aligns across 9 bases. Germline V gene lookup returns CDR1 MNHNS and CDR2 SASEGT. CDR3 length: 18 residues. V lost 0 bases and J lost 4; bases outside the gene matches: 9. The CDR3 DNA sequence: TGTGCCAGCAGTGAAGCCGCAGGGACAGGGTGGGCCACCGGGGAGCTGTTTTTT. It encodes CASSEAAGTGWATGELFF.

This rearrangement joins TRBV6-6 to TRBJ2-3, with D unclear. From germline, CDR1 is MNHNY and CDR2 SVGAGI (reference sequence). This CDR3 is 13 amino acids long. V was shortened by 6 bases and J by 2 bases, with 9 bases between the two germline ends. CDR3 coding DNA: TGTGCCAGCAGCCCGCCCGCCACAGATACGCAGTATTTT. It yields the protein CASSPPATDTQYF.

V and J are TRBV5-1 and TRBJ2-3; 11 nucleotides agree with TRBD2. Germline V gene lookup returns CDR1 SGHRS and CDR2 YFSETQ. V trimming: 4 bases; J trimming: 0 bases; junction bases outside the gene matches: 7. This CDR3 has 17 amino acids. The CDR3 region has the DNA TGCGCCAGCAGCCCCGGGACTAGCGGACCTAGCACAGATACGCAGTATTTT. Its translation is CASSPGTSGPSTDTQYF.

The CDR3 region has the DNA TGTGCCAGCAGTGGGGACAGGTGGAGGGACAACACTGAAGCTTTCTTT. This sequence encodes CASSGDRWRDNTEAFF. The gene calls are TRBV6-1 and TRBJ1-1, with TRBD1 matching 8 bases. Germline assignment: CDR1 MNHNS and CDR2 SASEGT. V dropped 4 bases and J dropped 2; count of bases not matched to a gene: 9. CDR3 length: 16 residues.

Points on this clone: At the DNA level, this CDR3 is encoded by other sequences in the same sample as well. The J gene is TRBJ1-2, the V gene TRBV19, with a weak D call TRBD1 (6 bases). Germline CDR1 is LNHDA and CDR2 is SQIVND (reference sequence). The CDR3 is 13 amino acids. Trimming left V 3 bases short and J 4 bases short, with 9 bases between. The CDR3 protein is CASSMGGRYGYTF. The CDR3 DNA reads TGTGCCAGTAGTATGGGGGGCCGCTATGGCTACACCTTC. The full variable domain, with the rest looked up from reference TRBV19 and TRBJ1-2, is DGGITQSPKYLFRKEGQNVTLSCEQNLNHDAMYWYRQDPGQGLRLIYYSQIVNDFQKGDIAEGYSVSREKKESFPLTVTSAQKNPTAFYLCASSMGGRYGYTFGSGTRLTVV.

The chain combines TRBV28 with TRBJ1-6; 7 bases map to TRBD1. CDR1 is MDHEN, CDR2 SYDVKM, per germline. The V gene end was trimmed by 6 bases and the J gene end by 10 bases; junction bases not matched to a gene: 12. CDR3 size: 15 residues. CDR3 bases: TGTGCCAGCAGACCGACGACAGGGTGGACCTCACCCCTCCACTTT. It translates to CASRPTTGWTSPLHF.

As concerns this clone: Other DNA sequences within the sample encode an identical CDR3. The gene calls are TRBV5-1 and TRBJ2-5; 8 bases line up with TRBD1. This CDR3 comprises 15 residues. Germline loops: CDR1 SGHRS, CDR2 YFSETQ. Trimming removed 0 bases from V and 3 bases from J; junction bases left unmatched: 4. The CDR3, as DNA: TGCGCCAGCAGCTTGGACAGGGGGGTAGAAGAGACCCAGTACTTC. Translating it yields CASSLDRGVEETQYF. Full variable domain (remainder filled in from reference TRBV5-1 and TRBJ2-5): KAGVTQTPRYLIKTRGQQVTLSCSPISGHRSVSWYQQTPGQGLQFLFEYFSETQRNKGNFPGRFSGRQFSNSRSEMNVSTLELGDSALYLCASSLDRGVEETQYFGPGTRLLVL.

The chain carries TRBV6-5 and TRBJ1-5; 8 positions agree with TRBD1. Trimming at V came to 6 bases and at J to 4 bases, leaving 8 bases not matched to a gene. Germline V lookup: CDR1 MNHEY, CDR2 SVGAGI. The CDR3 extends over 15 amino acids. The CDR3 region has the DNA TGTGCCAGCAGCCGTAAAAGGACAGGGAATCAGCCCCAGCATTTT. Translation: CASSRKRTGNQPQHF.

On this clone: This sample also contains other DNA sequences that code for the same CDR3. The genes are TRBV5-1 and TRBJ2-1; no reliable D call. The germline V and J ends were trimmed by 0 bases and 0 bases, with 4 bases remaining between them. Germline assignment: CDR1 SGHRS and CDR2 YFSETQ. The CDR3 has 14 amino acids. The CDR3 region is CASSLGVSYNEQFF. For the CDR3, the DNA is TGCGCCAGCAGCTTGGGGGTCTCCTACAATGAGCAGTTCTTC.

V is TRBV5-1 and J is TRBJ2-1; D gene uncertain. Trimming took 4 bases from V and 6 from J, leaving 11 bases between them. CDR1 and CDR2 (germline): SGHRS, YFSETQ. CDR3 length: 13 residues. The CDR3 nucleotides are TGCGCCAGCAGCACCCGACAATCCAATGAGCAGTTCTTC. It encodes CASSTRQSNEQFF.

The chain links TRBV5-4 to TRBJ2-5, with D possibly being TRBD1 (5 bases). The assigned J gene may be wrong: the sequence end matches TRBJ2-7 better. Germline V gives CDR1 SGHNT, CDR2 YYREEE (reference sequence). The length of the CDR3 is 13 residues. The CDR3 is CASSLGQSYEQYF. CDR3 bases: TGTGCCAGCAGCCTCGGACAAAGCTACGAGCAGTACTTC.

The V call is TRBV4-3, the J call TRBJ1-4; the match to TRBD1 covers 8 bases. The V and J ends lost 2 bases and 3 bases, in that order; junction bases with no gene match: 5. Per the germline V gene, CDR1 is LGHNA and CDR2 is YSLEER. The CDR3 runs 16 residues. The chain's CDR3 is CASSQTPTGANEKLFF. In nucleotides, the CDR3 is TGCGCCAGCAGCCAAACCCCGACAGGGGCTAATGAAAAACTGTTTTTT.

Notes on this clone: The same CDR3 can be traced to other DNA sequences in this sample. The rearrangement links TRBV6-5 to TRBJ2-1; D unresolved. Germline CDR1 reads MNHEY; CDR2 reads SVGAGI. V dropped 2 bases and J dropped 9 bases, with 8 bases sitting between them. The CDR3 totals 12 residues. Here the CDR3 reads CASSYSVGEQFF. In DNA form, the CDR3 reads TGTGCCAGCAGTTACAGTGTTGGTGAGCAGTTCTTC.

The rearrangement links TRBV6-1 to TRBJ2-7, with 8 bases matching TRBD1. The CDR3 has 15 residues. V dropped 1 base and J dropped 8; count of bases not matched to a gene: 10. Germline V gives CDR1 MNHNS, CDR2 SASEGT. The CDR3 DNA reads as TGTGCCAGCAGTGAAGTCGGGCAGGGGGCAGGTAAGCAGTACTTC. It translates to CASSEVGQGAGKQYF.

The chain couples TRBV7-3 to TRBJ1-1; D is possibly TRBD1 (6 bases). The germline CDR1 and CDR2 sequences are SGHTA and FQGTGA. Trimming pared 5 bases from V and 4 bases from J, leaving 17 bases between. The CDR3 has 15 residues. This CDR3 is CASSLERARGTEAFF. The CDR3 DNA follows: TGTGCCAGCAGCCTGGAGAGGGCCAGGGGCACTGAAGCTTTCTTT. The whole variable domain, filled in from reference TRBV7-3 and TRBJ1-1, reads GAGVSQTPSNKVTEKGKYVELRCDPISGHTALYWYRQSLGQGPEFLIYFQGTGAADDSGLPNDRFFAVRPEGSVSTLKIQRTERGDSAVYLCASSLERARGTEAFFGQGTRLTVV.

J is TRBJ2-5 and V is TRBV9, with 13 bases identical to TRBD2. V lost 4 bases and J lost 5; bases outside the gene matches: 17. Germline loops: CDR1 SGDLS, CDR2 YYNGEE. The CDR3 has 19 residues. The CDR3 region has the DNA TGTGCCAGCAGCCCCGGCACGGGTACTAGCGGGAGGGCCGGGGAGACCCAGTACTTC. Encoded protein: CASSPGTGTSGRAGETQYF. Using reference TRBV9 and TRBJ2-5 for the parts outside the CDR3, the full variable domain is DSGVTQTPKHLITATGQRVTLRCSPRSGDLSVYWYQQSLDQGLQFLIQYYNGEERAKGNILERFSAQQFPDLHSELNLSSLELGDSALYFCASSPGTGTSGRAGETQYFGPGTRLLVL.

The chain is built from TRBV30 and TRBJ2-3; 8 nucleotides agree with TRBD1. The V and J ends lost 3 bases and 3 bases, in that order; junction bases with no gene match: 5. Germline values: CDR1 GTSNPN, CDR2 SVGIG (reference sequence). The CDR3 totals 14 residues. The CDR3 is CAWRDRQGTDTQYF. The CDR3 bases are TGTGCCTGGAGGGACAGACAGGGGACAGATACGCAGTATTTT. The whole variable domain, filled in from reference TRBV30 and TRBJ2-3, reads SQTIHQWPATLVQPVGSPLSLECTVEGTSNPNLYWYRQAAGRGLQLLFYSVGIGQISSEVPQNLSASRPQDRQFILSSKKLLLSDSGFYLCAWRDRQGTDTQYFGPGTRLTVL.

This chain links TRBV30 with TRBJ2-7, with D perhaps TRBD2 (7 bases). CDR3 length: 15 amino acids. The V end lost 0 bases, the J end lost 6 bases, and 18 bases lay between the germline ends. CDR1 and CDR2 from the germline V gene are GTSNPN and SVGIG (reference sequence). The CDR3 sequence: CAWSVTAGAPFEQYF. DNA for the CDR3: TGTGCCTGGAGTGTAACCGCGGGGGCCCCCTTCGAGCAGTACTTC. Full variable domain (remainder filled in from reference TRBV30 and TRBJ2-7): SQTIHQWPATLVQPVGSPLSLECTVEGTSNPNLYWYRQAAGRGLQLLFYSVGIGQISSEVPQNLSASRPQDRQFILSSKKLLLSDSGFYLCAWSVTAGAPFEQYFGPGTRLTVT.

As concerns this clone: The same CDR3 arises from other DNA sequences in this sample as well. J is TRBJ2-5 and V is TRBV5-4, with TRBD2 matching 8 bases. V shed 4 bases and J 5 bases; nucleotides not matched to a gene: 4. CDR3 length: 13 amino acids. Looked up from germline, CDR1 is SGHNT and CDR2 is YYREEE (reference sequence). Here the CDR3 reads CASSPAGVETQYF. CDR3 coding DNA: TGTGCCAGCAGCCCAGCGGGAGTGGAGACCCAGTACTTC.

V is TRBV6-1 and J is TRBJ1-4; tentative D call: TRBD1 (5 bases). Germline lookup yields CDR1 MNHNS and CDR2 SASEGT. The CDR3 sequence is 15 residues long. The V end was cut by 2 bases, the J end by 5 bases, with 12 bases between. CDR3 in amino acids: CASSESGGRNEKLFF. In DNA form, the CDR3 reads TGTGCCAGCAGTGAATCGGGGGGTAGGAATGAAAAACTGTTTTTT.

In DNA, the CDR3 is TGCGCCAGCAGTGAAAGACCGAACACCGGGGAGCTGTTTTTT. This encodes CASSERPNTGELFF. The chain recombines TRBV10-2 with TRBJ2-2; no firm D call. Trimming left V 3 bases short and J 0 bases short, with 5 bases between. The CDR3 spans 14 residues. Germline V gene data show CDR1 as WSHSY and CDR2 as SAAADI.

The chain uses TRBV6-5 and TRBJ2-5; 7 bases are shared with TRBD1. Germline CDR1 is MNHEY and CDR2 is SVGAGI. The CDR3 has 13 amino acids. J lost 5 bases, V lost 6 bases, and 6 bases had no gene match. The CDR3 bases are TGTGCCAGCAGGACAGGGCTGGGGGAGACCCAGTACTTC. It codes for CASRTGLGETQYF.

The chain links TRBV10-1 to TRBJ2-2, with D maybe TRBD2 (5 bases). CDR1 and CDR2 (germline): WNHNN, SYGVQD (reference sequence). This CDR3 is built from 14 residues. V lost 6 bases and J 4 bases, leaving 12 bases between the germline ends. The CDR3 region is CASRAAEGTGELFF. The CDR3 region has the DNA TGCGCCAGCAGAGCGGCGGAAGGCACCGGGGAGCTGTTTTTT.

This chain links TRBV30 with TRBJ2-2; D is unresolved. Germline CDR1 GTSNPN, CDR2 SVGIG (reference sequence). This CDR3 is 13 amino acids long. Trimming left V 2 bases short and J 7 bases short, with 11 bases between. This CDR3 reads CAWSPQMGGELFF. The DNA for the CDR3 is TGTGCCTGGAGTCCACAGATGGGCGGGGAGCTGTTTTTT.

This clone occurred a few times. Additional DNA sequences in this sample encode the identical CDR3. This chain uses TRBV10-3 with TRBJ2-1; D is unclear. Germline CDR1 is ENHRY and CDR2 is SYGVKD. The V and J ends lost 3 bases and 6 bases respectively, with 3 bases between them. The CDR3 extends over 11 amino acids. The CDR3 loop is CAISDFNEQFF. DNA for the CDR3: TGTGCCATCAGTGACTTCAATGAGCAGTTCTTC.